What follows are 19 T cell receptor beta chains derived from one specimen sequenced in a study of cytomegalovirus exposure and HLA in healthy donors. 60 Vbeta and 13 Jbeta primers were used in PCR. Profiled with immunoSEQ multiplex PCR; TCRdb holds only in-frame clones, not every one. The sample spans under 200,000 clones; the ten largest clones claim 2.1%. Specimen: PBMCs. The receptor source for this set is a man aged 25 to 45 in good health and CMV-seronegative.

The chain employs TRBV5-8 and TRBJ2-1; 13 bases are shared with TRBD2. V trimming: 4 bases; J trimming: 5 bases; junction bases outside the gene matches: 6. The length of the CDR3 is 16 residues. Germline assignment: CDR1 SGHTS and CDR2 YDEGEE. In DNA form, the CDR3 reads TGTGCCAGCAGCCCAAGGACTAGCGGGAGACACAATGAGCAGTTCTTC. This encodes CASSPRTSGRHNEQFF.

This chain joins TRBV5-1 and TRBJ2-5; a weak D match, TRBD2 (5 bases). The end of the DNA fits TRBJ2-7 better, so the J call may be wrong. Looked up from germline, CDR1 is SGHRS and CDR2 is YFSETQ. This CDR3 is built from 13 residues. CDR3 bases: TGCGCCAGCAGCTTGCCACGGGAAAGCGAGCAGTACTTC. Its protein is CASSLPRESEQYF.

J is TRBJ2-5 and V is TRBV5-4; D is uncertain. Germline V lookup: CDR1 SGHNT, CDR2 YYREEE (reference sequence). The CDR3 sequence is 14 residues long. V shed 0 bases and J shed 0 bases, with 6 bases lying between them. The DNA for the CDR3 is TGTGCCAGCAGCTTGGGGCCAGACCAAGAGACCCAGTACTTC. Protein sequence: CASSLGPDQETQYF.

The chain combines TRBV28 with TRBJ1-1; 7 nucleotides line up with TRBD1. The germline CDR1 and CDR2 sequences are MDHEN and SYDVKM. The CDR3 runs 16 residues. With V trimmed by 5 bases and J by 5 bases, 14 bases remained unmatched. For the CDR3, the DNA is TGTGCCAGCAGTAATCCCTCCGCAGGGGGATTGACTGAAGCTTTCTTT. It yields the protein CASSNPSAGGLTEAFF.

This sequence joins TRBV5-8 and TRBJ1-5, with 7 bases fitting TRBD1. J gave up 0 bases and V 10 bases, and 10 bases lay outside the gene matches. Per germline, CDR1 SGHTS and CDR2 YDEGEE. The CDR3 totals 15 residues. CDR3 sequence reads: CAGGDSPYSNQPQHF. The CDR3 coding sequence is TGTGCCGGAGGGGACAGCCCCTATAGCAATCAGCCCCAGCATTTT.

The V and J genes are TRBV18 and TRBJ1-1, with TRBD1 identical over 8 bases. J lost 3 bases, V lost 2 bases, and 5 bases had no gene match. The germline V gene has CDR1 KGHSH and CDR2 LQKENI. The CDR3 spans 15 residues. CDR3: CASSPSGGVDTEAFF. The CDR3 nucleotides read TGTGCCAGCTCACCATCAGGGGGCGTGGACACTGAAGCTTTCTTT.

The chain links TRBV30 to TRBJ2-3; 10 nucleotides align to TRBD2. This CDR3 has 15 amino acids. V trimming: 5 bases; J trimming: 3 bases; junction bases outside the gene matches: 8. Looked up from germline, CDR1 is GTSNPN and CDR2 is SVGIG (reference sequence). In nucleotides, the CDR3 is TGTGCCTGGGGTATCGGGACTAGCGAAACAGATACGCAGTATTTT. Its protein product is CAWGIGTSETDTQYF.

The chain carries TRBV28 and TRBJ2-5, with 13 bases aligning to TRBD2. The CDR3 contains 17 residues. The germline gives CDR1 MDHEN, CDR2 SYDVKM. J gave up 0 bases and V 0 bases, and 1 base lay outside the gene matches. CDR3 DNA: TGTGCCAGCAGTTTATGGGGGACTAGCGGGAACCAAGAGACCCAGTACTTC. As protein: CASSLWGTSGNQETQYF.

The chain recombines TRBV30 with TRBJ2-1, with D perhaps TRBD2 (6 bases). Trimming removed 3 bases from V and 1 base from J, with 16 bases in between. The germline V gene encodes CDR1 GTSNPN and CDR2 SVGIG (reference sequence). CDR3 length: 16 amino acids. CDR3 nucleotides: TGTGCCTGGAGACTGGGGTGGGGGGATTCCTACAATGAGCAGTTCTTC. Translating gives CAWRLGWGDSYNEQFF.

The chain joins TRBV10-3 to TRBJ2-4; a possible D gene is TRBD1 (6 bases). In germline, CDR1 is ENHRY, CDR2 SYGVKD. Trimming left V 7 bases short and J 3 bases short, with 13 bases between. The CDR3 extends over 14 amino acids. CDR3 protein: CAIKNRVSKNIQYF. The CDR3 nucleotides are TGTGCCATCAAAAACAGGGTCAGCAAAAACATTCAGTACTTC.

The rearrangement uses TRBV7-2 and TRBJ2-7; 8 bases are shared with TRBD1. The CDR3 has 13 residues. Unmatched junction bases numbered 6, after V lost 4 bases and J lost 7 bases. Germline CDR1 SGHTA, CDR2 FQGNSA. DNA of the CDR3: TGTGCCAGCAGCTCCCGGACAGGGTGGGAGCAGTACTTC. Encoded protein: CASSSRTGWEQYF.

The J gene is TRBJ2-7, the V gene TRBV7-8; 7 bases line up with TRBD1. The CDR3 sequence is 13 residues long. CDR1 and CDR2 from the germline V gene are SGHVS and FQNEAQ. Losses at the gene ends were 5 bases for V and 5 bases for J; bases not matched to a gene: 6. The DNA of the CDR3 is TGTGCCAGCAGCCCGGGACAGTCTCACGAGCAGTACTTC. This codes for CASSPGQSHEQYF.

The chain recombines TRBV5-4 with TRBJ2-2; a weak D match, TRBD2 (6 bases). This CDR3 is 17 amino acids long. Per germline, CDR1 SGHNT and CDR2 YYREEE (reference sequence). The V and J ends lost 0 bases and 2 bases respectively, with 14 bases between them. The CDR3 DNA follows: TGTGCCAGCAGCTTGGCGCGTAGCGGAGCTAACACCGGGGAGCTGTTTTTT. Its translation: CASSLARSGANTGELFF.

The V and J genes are TRBV7-6 and TRBJ2-1, with D unclear. The CDR3 is made up of 15 amino acids. Germline CDR1 reads SGHVS; CDR2 reads FNYEAQ. V lost 3 bases to trimming and J lost 1 base, with 10 bases between them. CDR3 in amino acids: CASSFGGRSYNEQFF. CDR3 bases: TGTGCCAGCAGCTTCGGCGGAAGGTCCTACAATGAGCAGTTCTTC.

The chain uses TRBV4-2 and TRBJ2-5; the match to TRBD2 covers 11 bases. The trim removed 5 bases at V and 1 base at J, leaving 6 bases unmatched. This CDR3 has 16 residues. CDR1 and CDR2 (germline): LGHNA, YNFKEQ. CDR3 protein: CASSKAGTSGQETQYF. The CDR3 nucleotides read TGTGCCAGCAGCAAGGCCGGGACTAGCGGCCAAGAGACCCAGTACTTC.

The chain uses TRBV28 and TRBJ1-5, with D perhaps TRBD1 (5 bases). The CDR3 totals 16 residues. In germline, CDR1 is MDHEN, CDR2 SYDVKM. The V gene lost 4 bases and the J gene lost 6 bases, with 19 bases spanning the gap. Here the CDR3 DNA reads TGTGCCAGCAGTTGGCTTGGTGGGGGGGGGAGTCAGCCCCAGCATTTT. Amino acids: CASSWLGGGGSQPQHF. Looking up the rest from reference TRBV28 and TRBJ1-5 gives the full variable domain: DVKVTQSSRYLVKRTGEKVFLECVQDMDHENMFWYRQDPGLGLRLIYFSYDVKMKEKGDIPEGYSVSREKKERFSLILESASTNQTSMYLCASSWLGGGGSQPQHFGDGTRLSIL.

This sequence joins TRBV9 and TRBJ2-2, with D possibly TRBD2 on 6 matching bases. The germline V and J ends were trimmed by 3 bases and 6 bases, with 12 bases remaining between them. The CDR3 is made up of 14 amino acids. The germline V gene encodes CDR1 SGDLS and CDR2 YYNGEE. Written as DNA, the CDR3 is TGTGCCAGCAGCGGACTAGGAGAAGCCGGGGAGCTGTTTTTT. Protein: CASSGLGEAGELFF.

The chain employs TRBV5-1 and TRBJ2-5; D may be TRBD1 (5 bases). Looked up from germline, CDR1 is SGHRS and CDR2 is YFSETQ. Trimming cost V 4 bases and J 0 bases, with 22 bases left between them. The CDR3 sequence is 18 residues long. The CDR3 spells CASSPFALDPGYQETQYF. CDR3 sequence (DNA): TGCGCCAGCAGCCCCTTCGCATTAGACCCAGGGTACCAAGAGACCCAGTACTTC.

About this clone: A junction end diverges from the germline sequence, so it may reflect a read error. The chain combines TRBV9 with TRBJ2-2; 14 nucleotides match TRBD2. The CDR3 is 19 residues long. Germline lookup yields CDR1 SGDLS and CDR2 YYNGEE. In nucleotides, the CDR3 is TGTGCCGGCAGCGTGGGGACTAGCGGGAGACTAGTTGGCACCGGGGAGCTGTTTTTT. Its translation is CAGSVGTSGRLVGTGELFF.